This entry is about one TCR beta chain. This sample was included in a study of blood T cell repertoires in COVID-19. Looking at the study overall: Italy, Spain and the United States were the sources of the convalescent and acute COVID-19 samples. The analysed material was cDNA or gDNA that came from T cells, B-cell-depleted T cells, or PBMCs.

As handled by the study authors: The authors estimated nucleated cell counts from reference gene primer amplification. Sequencing was performed with immunoSEQ multiplex PCR; in TCRdb, only in-frame clones are kept and a portion is missing. V, J and clone size were drawn from that table, and D and trimming were deduced from the DNA. The table lists 250,000 to 300,000 clones, 75% to 90% of them singletons, with about an eighth in the top ten. Sequenced: peripheral blood. The origin of this receptor is a woman aged 70 to 79 with COVID-19, enrolled during active disease.

The CDR3 loop is CASSPLSGTNLGYNEQFF. CDR3 coding DNA: TGTGCCAGCTCACCATTGAGCGGGACTAACTTGGGGTACAATGAGCAGTTCTTC. The V gene is TRBV18, the J gene TRBJ2-1; 7 bases are shared with TRBD2. Looked up from germline, CDR1 is KGHSH and CDR2 is LQKENI. V gave up 2 bases and J gave up 4 bases; unmatched junction bases: 14. The length of the CDR3 is 18 residues.